The entry below gives a single T cell receptor beta chain sequence along with its context. This clonotype occurred once. The specificity of this receptor is unknown. The sample holds no much larger clone one base away, and base qualities are not on file. A single read is weak support. Library creation used RT-PCR. The instrument was an Illumina HiSeq 2500. TCRdb handled the public reads itself, with Q25 trimming in fastp and clone calling in MiXCR, and kept productive beta chains. Each entry merges the rows of one CDR3 protein and shows their most common DNA and genes. This sample gives around 180,000 distinct CDR3 sequences in total; about 9.3% of them show up just once. In total, the top ten clones hold 11% of the sample. The data belong to a study of response to subunit inactivated influenza vaccine (dated by TCRdb to 2017 to 2018). Describing the broader study: To follow how T cells responded to a trivalent subunit inactivated influenza vaccine, the researchers relied on deep quantitative profiling of the T cell receptor repertoire. Beyond this particular receptor, the publication reports: It was suggested by the authors that each seasonal influenza vaccination may recruit only a limited number of new T cells.

Sample: non-naive T cells sorted from PBMCs, taken on the day of vaccination. Sample cell subset or site, as interpreted from the label and publication: memory T cell fraction. The source of this sequence is a man aged 45-60 years who received an inactivated influenza vaccine. Donor details come from another sample of the same person, matched by shared clones.

The nucleotide sequence is TGCAGTGCAAGACTAGCGGAGACCCAGTACTTC. Its amino acids are CSARLAETQYF. The V gene is TRBV20-1 and the J gene is TRBJ2-5; TRBD2 agrees with 8 junctional bases. Germline trimming amounts to 6 bases on V and 5 bases on J, with 2 as the count of junction bases outside the gene matches. The CDR3 measures 11 amino acids from cysteine to phenylalanine. Left in the record is the CDR3 DNA by itself, 33 bases read in frame from the first base. Sequences DFQATT (CDR1) and SNEGSKA (CDR2) are obtained from the germline V gene (reference sequence).